Each of the 13 T cell receptor beta chains below was sequenced from the same sample in a study of T cell responses to AZD1222 COVID-19 vaccine. Clones were sequenced by immunoSEQ multiplex PCR, and TCRdb holds only the in-frame ones, with some missing. In the table there are around 150,000 clones, around nine tenths of which are singletons. Sample: peripheral blood, taken on day 0 of AZD1222 vaccination. The receptors were sampled from an adult in good health.

To note about this clone: Other DNA sequences of this sample code for an identical CDR3. The chain recombines TRBV7-2 with TRBJ1-2; D is possibly TRBD1 (6 bases). This CDR3 has 13 amino acids. Germline V CDR1 and CDR2: SGHTA, FQGNSA. Trimming cost V 2 bases and J 6 bases, with 10 bases left between them. CDR3 nucleotides: TGTGCCAGCAGCTTACTATCAGGGGATGGCTACACCTTC. This encodes CASSLLSGDGYTF. Full variable domain (remainder filled in from reference TRBV7-2 and TRBJ1-2): GAGVSQSPSNKVTEKGKDVELRCDPISGHTALYWYRQSLGQGLEFLIYFQGNSAPDKSGLPSDRFSAERTGGSVSTLTIQRTQQEDSAVYLCASSLLSGDGYTFGSGTRLTVV.

The chain carries TRBV24-1 and TRBJ2-3, with a weak D call TRBD1 (6 bases). The ends were cut back, 4 bases at V and 6 bases at J, with 10 bases in the middle. CDR3 length equals 13 residues. The V gene's germline CDR1 is KGHDR and CDR2 SFDVKD. The CDR3 DNA sequence: TGTGCCACCAGTGACCCCGACAGGGATACGCAGTATTTT. Its protein product is CATSDPDRDTQYF.

The gene calls are TRBV19 and TRBJ1-4; D is perhaps TRBD1 (5 bases). CDR1 is LNHDA, CDR2 SQIVND, per germline (reference sequence). V gave up 3 bases and J gave up 4 bases, with 15 bases separating them. This CDR3 has 16 amino acids. The CDR3 DNA reads as TGTGCCAGTAGTATTAATATGATGGGACGTAATGAAAAACTGTTTTTT. This encodes CASSINMMGRNEKLFF.

The chain recombines TRBV12-3 or TRBV12-4 with TRBJ2-7; the D is unclear. There are 12 residues in the CDR3. The V and J ends lost 3 bases and 0 bases respectively, with 3 bases between them. CDR3: CASSLLSYEQYF. The CDR3 DNA is TGTGCCAGCAGTTTGCTCTCCTACGAGCAGTACTTC.

CDR3: CASSRFGVMNTEAFF. DNA for the CDR3: TGTGCCAGCAGCCGCTTCGGGGTAATGAACACTGAAGCTTTCTTT. This chain links TRBV5-4 with TRBJ1-1, with D unresolved. The ends were cut back, 4 bases at V and 0 bases at J, with 13 bases in the middle. Germline-derived CDR1 and CDR2 are SGHNT and YYREEE (reference sequence). The CDR3 length is 15 residues.

The chain carries TRBV18 and TRBJ1-4, with 8 positions matching TRBD1. V shed 3 bases, J shed 7 bases, and the junction held 4 bases outside the gene matches. The CDR3 sequence is 14 residues long. Per germline, CDR1 KGHSH and CDR2 LQKENI. This CDR3 is CASSPRGLSEKLFF. CDR3 in DNA: TGTGCCAGCTCACCCAGGGGGCTGAGTGAAAAACTGTTTTTT.

The V and J genes are TRBV28 and TRBJ1-2; D gene uncertain. This CDR3 comprises 15 residues. The germline V gene has CDR1 MDHEN and CDR2 SYDVKM. V gave up 0 bases and J gave up 0 bases, with 8 bases separating them. The CDR3 here is CASSLWSDSNYGYTF. The CDR3 bases are TGTGCCAGCAGTTTATGGTCCGATTCTAACTATGGCTACACCTTC.

V gene TRBV7-9 combines with J gene TRBJ2-3; 8 bases line up with TRBD1. The CDR3 totals 13 residues. The germline gives CDR1 SEHNR, CDR2 FQNEAQ (reference sequence). V gave up 3 bases and J gave up 6 bases; unmatched junction bases: 2. CDR3 bases: TGTGCCAGCAGCTTGACAGGGGATGATACGCAGTATTTT. This gives the protein CASSLTGDDTQYF. Complete variable domain (other parts from reference TRBV7-9 and TRBJ2-3): DTGVSQNPRHKITKRGQNVTFRCDPISEHNRLYWYRQTLGQGPEFLTYFQNEAQLEKSRLLSDRFSAERPKGSFSTLEIQRTEQGDSAMYLCASSLTGDDTQYFGPGTRLTVL.

V usage is TRBV10-1 and J usage is TRBJ2-1; the D gene is possibly TRBD1 (6 bases). Germline assignment: CDR1 WNHNN and CDR2 SYGVQD (reference sequence). This CDR3 comprises 16 residues. The V and J ends lost 0 bases and 0 bases respectively, with 9 bases between them. The CDR3, as DNA: TGCGCCAGCAGTGAGTCCACAGGGAGCTCCTACAATGAGCAGTTCTTC. Its protein is CASSESTGSSYNEQFF.

The chain recombines TRBV7-2 with TRBJ2-1; 10 positions match TRBD2. The germline CDR1 and CDR2 sequences are SGHTA and FQGNSA. V shed 8 bases and J 3 bases; nucleotides not matched to a gene: 7. CDR3 length: 15 amino acids. The CDR3 region has the DNA TGTGCCAGCGGGGTAGCGGGAGGAATCTACAATGAGCAGTTCTTC. Translation: CASGVAGGIYNEQFF.

V and J are TRBV2 and TRBJ2-5; a weak D match, TRBD1 (6 bases). The CDR3 loop spans 14 amino acids. V was cut by 5 bases and J by 1 base, with 11 bases left in between. Germline-derived CDR1 and CDR2 are SNHLY and FYNNEI. The CDR3 DNA is TGTGCCAGCAGTACACAGGGAATCCAAGAGACCCAGTACTTC. Its translation is CASSTQGIQETQYF.

This chain links TRBV19 with TRBJ2-7; D ambiguous. Trimming cost V 2 bases and J 4 bases, with 15 bases left between them. Germline-derived CDR1 and CDR2 are LNHDA and SQIVND (reference sequence). CDR3 length: 15 amino acids. CDR3 in DNA: TGTGCCAGTAGTATAATCGAGGCCGGAGTATACGAGCAGTACTTC. This gives the protein CASSIIEAGVYEQYF.

This clone was seen a single time. The chain has TRBV4-3 and TRBJ1-1; tentatively, D is TRBD1 (5 bases). CDR1 and CDR2 (germline): LGHNA, YSLEER. There are 14 residues in the CDR3. V was clipped by 1 base and J by 8 bases, with 14 bases between them. The CDR3 DNA sequence: TGCGCCAGCAGCCAAGGGGATCGAGAGGGGGAAGCTTTCTTT. Protein sequence: CASSQGDREGEAFF.